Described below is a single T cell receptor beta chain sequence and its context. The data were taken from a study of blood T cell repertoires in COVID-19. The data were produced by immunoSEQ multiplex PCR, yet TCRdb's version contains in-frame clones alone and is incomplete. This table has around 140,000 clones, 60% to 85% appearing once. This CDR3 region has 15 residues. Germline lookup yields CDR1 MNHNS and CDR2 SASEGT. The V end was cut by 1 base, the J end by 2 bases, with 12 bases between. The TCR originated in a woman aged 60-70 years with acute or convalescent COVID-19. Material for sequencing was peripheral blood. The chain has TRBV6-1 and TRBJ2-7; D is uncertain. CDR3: CASSEVLGGAYEQYF. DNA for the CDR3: TGTGCCAGCAGTGAAGTGTTAGGCGGAGCCTACGAGCAGTACTTC.